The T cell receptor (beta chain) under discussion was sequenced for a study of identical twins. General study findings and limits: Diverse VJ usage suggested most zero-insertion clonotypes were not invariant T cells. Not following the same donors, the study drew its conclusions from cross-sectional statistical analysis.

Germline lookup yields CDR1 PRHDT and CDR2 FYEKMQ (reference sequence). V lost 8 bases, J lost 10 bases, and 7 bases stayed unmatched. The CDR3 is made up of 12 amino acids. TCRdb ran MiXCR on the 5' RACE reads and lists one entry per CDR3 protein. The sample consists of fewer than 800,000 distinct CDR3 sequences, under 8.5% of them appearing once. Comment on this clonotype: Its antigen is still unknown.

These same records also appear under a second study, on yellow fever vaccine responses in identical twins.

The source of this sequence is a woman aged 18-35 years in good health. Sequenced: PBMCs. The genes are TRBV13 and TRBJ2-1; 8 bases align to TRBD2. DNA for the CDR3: TGTGCCAGCCCGGGGGGGAACGGGGAGCAGTTCTTC. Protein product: CASPGGNGEQFF.